This T cell receptor beta chain derives from a study of early stage breast cancer tumors. The CDR3 is made up of 15 amino acids. V dropped 7 bases and J dropped 8; count of bases not matched to a gene: 14. Germline CDR1 reads SGHNT; CDR2 reads YYREEE (reference sequence). Sampling of the adjacent normal breast tissue occurred roughly 1.7-4 cm from the tumor. Enough DNA from normal breast tissue often took roughly 85-310 mg. Remarks on this clone: The same CDR3 arises from other DNA sequences in this sample as well.

TCRdb's copy holds only in-frame clones and misses some; the assay was immunoSEQ multiplex PCR. The data contain about 15,000 clones, less than 85% of them seen just once; the ten biggest clones take up over 4.5%. The receptor was derived from a person aged 30-39 years with breast cancer. The sequencing sample was made of normal breast tissue next to the tumor. The gene calls are TRBV5-4 and TRBJ2-1; 8 nucleotides agree with TRBD2. CDR3 nucleotide sequence: TGTGCCAGCTCCCCGGCGGGGGGCGCATTCCATGAGCAGTTCTTC. It is translated as CASSPAGGAFHEQFF.